A single sample is the source of the 8 T cell receptor beta chains below, sequenced in a study of immune cell composition in non-small cell lung cancer. The method was immunoSEQ multiplex PCR; TCRdb's version includes in-frame clones alone and lacks a portion of them. The sample lists around 3,500 clones, over 70% occurring once. The normal lung sample lay at least 3 cm, and maximally far, from the tumour. Sequencing was done on a sample of non-adjacent lung tissue. These receptors all come from a human donor with non-small cell lung cancer.

This chain joins TRBV18 and TRBJ2-5; 10 nucleotides align to TRBD2. Per germline, CDR1 KGHSH and CDR2 LQKENI. The CDR3 runs 17 residues. Trimming at V came to 1 base and at J to 5 bases, leaving 10 bases not matched to a gene. The CDR3: CASSPRRASGRDETQYF. The CDR3 DNA reads as TGTGCCAGCTCACCACGGAGGGCTAGCGGGAGAGACGAGACCCAGTACTTC.

This clone was seen more than once but under ten times. The chain links TRBV18 to TRBJ1-1, with unresolved D. This CDR3 region has 14 residues. Germline V lookup: CDR1 KGHSH, CDR2 LQKENI. V was trimmed by 2 bases and J by 1 base, leaving 8 bases between them. The CDR3 DNA reads TGTGCCAGCTCACCATATGGCGGGAACACTGAAGCTTTCTTT. Translation: CASSPYGGNTEAFF.

This clone was counted only a few times. The chain couples TRBV7-2 to TRBJ2-7; 10 nucleotides match TRBD2. This CDR3 has 14 residues. From germline, CDR1 is SGHTA and CDR2 FQGNSA. Losses at the gene ends were 11 bases for V and 2 bases for J; bases not matched to a gene: 9. Here the CDR3 DNA reads TGTGCCTCCCGGGGAGCGGGGGGGACCTACGAGCAGTACTTC. It yields the protein CASRGAGGTYEQYF.

The V call is TRBV7-9, the J call TRBJ2-3; TRBD1 is a possible D gene (6 bases). CDR1 and CDR2 from the germline V gene are SEHNR and FQNEAQ (reference sequence). The CDR3 is 16 residues long. Between the trimmed V and J ends, which lost 4 bases and 1 base, there was a span of 15 bases. CDR3: CASSSSGALGTDTQYF. The CDR3 region has the DNA TGTGCCAGCAGCTCCTCAGGGGCACTAGGCACAGATACGCAGTATTTT.

The table lists this clone with a count of one. CDR3 amino acids: CSLSGGSSTDTQYF. The CDR3 region has the DNA TGCAGCCTATCAGGGGGATCTAGCACAGATACGCAGTATTTT. The rearrangement uses TRBV29-1 and TRBJ2-3, with 7 bases that match TRBD1. Germline trimming cut 8 bases from V and 0 bases from J; bases unmatched to any gene: 8. CDR1 is SQVTM and CDR2 is ANQGSEA in the germline V gene. The CDR3 is 14 residues long.

The rearrangement links TRBV9 to TRBJ2-1; the match to TRBD1 covers 7 bases. Germline-derived CDR1 and CDR2 are SGDLS and YYNGEE. Trimming cost V 4 bases and J 2 bases; bases outside gene matches: 6. The CDR3 is made up of 15 amino acids. The CDR3, as DNA: TGTGCCAGCAGCACCACCGGGACAGCCTACAATGAGCAGTTCTTC. Translated: CASSTTGTAYNEQFF. The whole variable domain, remainder taken from reference TRBV9 and TRBJ2-1, is DSGVTQTPKHLITATGQRVTLRCSPRSGDLSVYWYQQSLDQGLQFLIQYYNGEERAKGNILERFSAQQFPDLHSELNLSSLELGDSALYFCASSTTGTAYNEQFFGPGTRLTVL.

A single count supports this clone. The V call is TRBV5-1, the J call TRBJ2-1; TRBD2 matches at 14 bases. This CDR3 is built from 17 residues. The V segment lost 4 bases and the J segment 6 bases; nucleotides outside the gene matches: 9. CDR1 is SGHRS, CDR2 YFSETQ, per germline. The CDR3 bases are TGCGCCAGCAGCATAGGGACTAGCGGGAGAGGGGTCAATGAGCAGTTCTTC. As protein: CASSIGTSGRGVNEQFF.

The rearrangement joins TRBV18 to TRBJ1-1; D might be TRBD1 (5 bases). V lost 3 bases to trimming and J lost 3 bases, with 11 bases between them. This CDR3 has 14 amino acids. Germline CDR1 is KGHSH and CDR2 is LQKENI. Here the CDR3 reads CASSPNGGDTEAFF. Written as DNA, the CDR3 is TGTGCCAGCTCACCTAACGGGGGGGACACTGAAGCTTTCTTT.